This T cell receptor beta chain was sequenced in a study of technical replicates of blood from several donors (dated by TCRdb to 2017 to 2019). Preparation of the library involved the immunoSEQ multiplex PCR assay. Imported from immuneACCESS, the table was reduced by TCRdb to in-frame sequences with V and J called. These copies leave out some clones; in studies compared against another copy, an unresolved V gene accounts for under half, and the cause of the remainder is not known. The sample profile shows about 97,000 clones; less than 95% of them were found once. In total, the top ten clones hold roughly 0.31% of the sample. Turning to this clone: The clone's antigen remains unknown. The sample holds no much larger clone one base away, and base qualities are not on file.

V is pruned by 3 bases and J by 2 bases, leaving 3 bases of the junction without a gene match. The germline V gene encodes CDR1 SGHRS and CDR2 YFSETQ. The CDR3 runs 14 amino acids, cysteine and phenylalanine included. The entry retains the CDR3 DNA only, 42 bases that are in frame from base 1. The sequence came from a human donor in good health. This chain joins TRBV5-1 to TRBJ2-7; TRBD2 matches 9 bases in the middle. Specimen: T cells isolated from PBMCs. The DNA reads as follows: TGCGCCAGCAGCTCTAGCGGGACTACCTACGAGCAGTACTTC. The encoded protein is CASSSSGTTYEQYF.